Below, 18 T cell receptor beta chains from the same sample are listed, as sequenced in a study of cytomegalovirus exposure and HLA in healthy donors. The PCR ran on 60 Vbeta and 13 Jbeta primers. Clones were sequenced by immunoSEQ multiplex PCR, and TCRdb holds only the in-frame ones, with some missing. The sample comprises over 40,000 clones, more than 60% of which are singletons, and 2.5% to 3% rests with the top ten. The specimen sequenced was PBMCs. Receptors were obtained from a woman aged 35 to 49 in good health and CMV-seropositive.

This clone was found a few times. The CDR3 coding sequence is TGCGCCAGCAGCCAAGTACAGGGTGATTCACCCCTCCACTTT. This sequence encodes CASSQVQGDSPLHF. The V and J genes are TRBV4-3 and TRBJ1-6, with D possibly TRBD1 on 6 matching bases. Germline V gene data show CDR1 as LGHNA and CDR2 as YSLEER. The CDR3 runs to 14 residues. V gave up 1 base and J gave up 8 bases, with 9 bases separating them.

J is TRBJ2-2 and V is TRBV29-1; 7 positions agree with TRBD2. The CDR3 is 14 residues long. In germline, CDR1 is SQVTM, CDR2 ANQGSEA. V shed 3 bases and J 2 bases; nucleotides not matched to a gene: 3. CDR3: CSVDQRGNTGELFF. CDR3 sequence (DNA): TGCAGCGTTGACCAGCGGGGCAACACCGGGGAGCTGTTTTTT.

J is TRBJ1-5 and V is TRBV6-1; possible D gene TRBD1, 6 bases. Trimming left V 3 bases short and J 4 bases short, with 13 bases between. The germline gives CDR1 MNHNS, CDR2 SASEGT. The length of the CDR3 is 15 residues. DNA for the CDR3: TGTGCCAGCAGTGAGTGGCAGGGGTTAAATCAGCCCCAGCATTTT. It yields the protein CASSEWQGLNQPQHF.

This clone was seen once. This chain uses TRBV7-9 with TRBJ2-2; 7 nucleotides match TRBD2. CDR3 length: 15 amino acids. Germline V gene data show CDR1 as SEHNR and CDR2 as FQNEAQ (reference sequence). With 5 bases clipped from V and 4 bases from J, the junction kept 7 bases outside the gene matches. This chain's CDR3 is CASSRSGGRTGELFF. The CDR3 nucleotides are TGTGCCAGCAGCAGATCGGGGGGACGCACCGGGGAGCTGTTTTTT.

The chain combines TRBV10-3 with TRBJ1-3; tentative D call: TRBD1 (6 bases). Deletions cut 1 base from V and 4 bases from J, with 14 bases between. CDR1 and CDR2 from the germline V gene are ENHRY and SYGVKD. This CDR3 contains 16 residues. The CDR3 sequence is CAISELGQGRGNTIYF. The CDR3 bases are TGTGCCATCAGTGAGTTGGGCCAGGGGCGAGGAAACACCATATATTTT.

This chain links TRBV30 with TRBJ2-7; TRBD2 aligns across 12 bases. Trimming cost V 2 bases and J 7 bases; bases outside gene matches: 6. This CDR3 comprises 14 residues. Germline loops: CDR1 GTSNPN, CDR2 SVGIG (reference sequence). This chain's CDR3 is CAWSPLAGGREQYF. The CDR3 DNA reads TGTGCCTGGAGTCCACTAGCGGGGGGTCGGGAGCAGTACTTC.

The chain is built from TRBV2 and TRBJ1-1, with a tentative D call TRBD1 (5 bases). V lost 3 bases and J lost 3, with 8 bases in between. Per the germline V gene, CDR1 is SNHLY and CDR2 is FYNNEI. The CDR3 is made up of 13 amino acids. CDR3 sequence reads: CASSEGGDTEAFF. The DNA for the CDR3 is TGTGCCAGCAGTGAGGGGGGAGACACTGAAGCTTTCTTT.

The chain is built from TRBV11-3 and TRBJ2-7; 7 bases match TRBD1. Germline V gene data show CDR1 as SGHNT and CDR2 as YENEEA. The junction had 6 bases not matched to a gene; V was cut back by 5 bases and J by 2 bases. The CDR3 has 14 residues. The CDR3 bases are TGTGCCAGCAGCCACCGGGGACAGCCCTACGAGCAGTACTTC. As protein: CASSHRGQPYEQYF.

The chain recombines TRBV5-1 with TRBJ1-2; TRBD1 matches 7 bases. Germline lookup yields CDR1 SGHRS and CDR2 YFSETQ. V was clipped by 4 bases and J by 4 bases; unmatched bases: 7. The CDR3 sequence is 14 residues long. The CDR3 nucleotides read TGCGCCAGCAGCCCAACGTCAGGGGGCTATGGCTACACCTTC. Amino acids: CASSPTSGGYGYTF.

Comments on this clone: Compared with germline, one end of the junction differs, possibly owing to a read error. This chain links TRBV9 with TRBJ2-1; D is perhaps TRBD2 (6 bases). The CDR3 sequence is 14 residues long. The V gene's germline CDR1 is SGDLS and CDR2 YYNGEE. This chain's CDR3 is CASSHGTSYDEQFF. CDR3 DNA sequence: TGTGCCAGCAGCCATGGCACTAGCTACGATGAGCAGTTCTTC.

The V call is TRBV4-2, the J call TRBJ2-7; a possible D gene is TRBD1 (6 bases). From germline, CDR1 is LGHNA and CDR2 YNFKEQ. This CDR3 has 15 amino acids. V shed 0 bases and J shed 0 bases, with 9 bases lying between them. The CDR3 region has the DNA TGTGCCAGCAGCCAAGATGAAGGGGGCTCCTACGAGCAGTACTTC. Translating gives CASSQDEGGSYEQYF.

The J gene is TRBJ1-1, the V gene TRBV7-7, with D perhaps TRBD1 (5 bases). Germline V CDR1 and CDR2: SSHAT, FNYEAQ (reference sequence). The CDR3 consists of 13 residues. Trimming removed 6 bases from V and 1 base from J, with 9 bases in between. The CDR3: CASSKGQNTEAFF. CDR3 DNA: TGTGCCAGCAGTAAAGGACAGAACACTGAAGCTTTCTTT.

The chain employs TRBV7-3 and TRBJ2-1, with D perhaps matching TRBD1 (7 bases). Trimming left V 4 bases short and J 9 bases short, with 16 bases between. The CDR3 is 14 amino acids. From germline, CDR1 is SGHTA and CDR2 FQGTGA. DNA for the CDR3: TGTGCCAGCAGCTCCGGGGGCAGACAGGGTGAGCAGTTCTTC. Protein: CASSSGGRQGEQFF.

The V call is TRBV12-5, the J call TRBJ2-3; TRBD1 agrees at 8 bases. Looked up from germline, CDR1 is LGHNT and CDR2 is FRNRAP. Losses at the gene ends were 7 bases for V and 0 bases for J; bases not matched to a gene: 9. The CDR3 has 16 residues. The CDR3: CASAPRQGASTDTQYF. CDR3 bases: TGTGCTAGTGCTCCCCGCCAGGGGGCTAGCACAGATACGCAGTATTTT.

The V gene is TRBV28, the J gene TRBJ1-2; D may be TRBD1 (5 bases). The CDR3 consists of 16 residues. CDR1 MDHEN and CDR2 SYDVKM come from the germline V gene. V lost 4 bases to trimming and J lost 3 bases, with 18 bases between them. The CDR3 reads CASSSQRGVGDYGYTF. CDR3 DNA: TGTGCCAGCAGTTCGCAAAGGGGCGTTGGGGACTATGGCTACACCTTC.

J is TRBJ2-5 and V is TRBV6-5, with 7 nucleotides matching TRBD1. The J call could be wrong; TRBJ2-7 is a better fit for the DNA end. Looked up from germline, CDR1 is MNHEY and CDR2 is SVGAGI. This CDR3 is built from 13 residues. The DNA for the CDR3 is TGTGCCAGCACTAGGGGGCGGTTCTACGAGCAGTACTTC. This sequence encodes CASTRGRFYEQYF.

The CDR3 loop reads CASSLERGTEAFF. In DNA, the CDR3 is TGTGCCAGCAGCTTAGAAAGGGGCACTGAAGCTTTCTTT. The chain employs TRBV7-9 and TRBJ1-1; tentative D call: TRBD1 (5 bases). CDR3 length: 13 amino acids. The V end was cut by 1 base, the J end by 4 bases, with 7 bases between. Per germline, CDR1 SEHNR and CDR2 FQNEAQ (reference sequence).

This rearrangement joins TRBV6-5 to TRBJ1-5, with 7 bases that match TRBD1. Trimming cost V 0 bases and J 6 bases; bases outside gene matches: 5. The germline gives CDR1 MNHEY, CDR2 SVGAGI. The CDR3 runs 15 residues. CDR3 loop: CASSYSSRGSQPQHF. The CDR3 DNA sequence: TGTGCCAGCAGTTACTCGTCCAGGGGGAGTCAGCCCCAGCATTTT.